These 5 T cell receptor beta chains were sequenced from one sample in a study of OX40 agonist ivuxolimab in advanced cancers. TCRdb's copy holds only in-frame clones and misses some; the assay was immunoSEQ multiplex PCR. The data contain approximately 110,000 clones, around 93% of them singletons. Source: CD4+ or CD8+ T cells sorted from blood, taken in a trial of the OX40 agonist ivuxolimab. The receptors derive from an adult with an advanced solid tumor such as melanoma, head and neck, liver or kidney cancer.

The chain employs TRBV5-6 and TRBJ2-2; a possible D gene is TRBD1 (6 bases). The CDR3 length is 15 residues. Trimming shortened V by 0 bases and J by 6 bases, and 12 bases separated the two germline ends. Germline V CDR1 and CDR2: SGHDT, YYEEEE. The CDR3 DNA is TGTGCCAGCAGCTTGGATACAGGGAATTCCGGGGAGCTGTTTTTT. Translation gives CASSLDTGNSGELFF.

The chain employs TRBV5-1 and TRBJ2-5, with 7 positions matching TRBD2. Trimming removed 1 base from V and 4 bases from J; junction bases left unmatched: 10. The CDR3 consists of 16 residues. CDR1 SGHRS and CDR2 YFSETQ come from the germline V gene. CDR3 residues: CASSLPPRGRGETQYF. DNA for the CDR3: TGCGCCAGCAGCTTGCCGCCCCGCGGGAGAGGAGAGACCCAGTACTTC.

This chain connects TRBV6-5 to TRBJ1-6; no firm D call. The CDR3 spans 13 residues. Trimming pared 4 bases from V and 9 bases from J, leaving 10 bases between. Germline-derived CDR1 and CDR2 are MNHEY and SVGAGI. The CDR3 spells CASSSWGGSPLHF. The DNA for the CDR3 is TGTGCCAGCAGTTCTTGGGGAGGTTCACCCCTCCACTTT.

The chain uses TRBV7-9 and TRBJ2-7, with 8 bases matching TRBD1. Trimming took 1 base from V and 4 from J; bases not matched to a gene: 9. The CDR3 totals 16 residues. Germline-derived CDR1 and CDR2 are SEHNR and FQNEAQ (reference sequence). CDR3 in DNA: TGTGCCAGCAGCTTAGATACCGGGACAGGCACATACGAGCAGTACTTC. As protein: CASSLDTGTGTYEQYF.

The chain is built from TRBV9 and TRBJ1-2, with D unclear. This CDR3 comprises 14 residues. Trimming took 0 bases from V and 2 from J, leaving 8 bases between them. The germline CDR1 and CDR2 sequences are SGDLS and YYNGEE. CDR3 bases: TGTGCCAGCAGCGTAGAAGAGGGAAACTATGGCTACACCTTC. It yields the protein CASSVEEGNYGYTF.